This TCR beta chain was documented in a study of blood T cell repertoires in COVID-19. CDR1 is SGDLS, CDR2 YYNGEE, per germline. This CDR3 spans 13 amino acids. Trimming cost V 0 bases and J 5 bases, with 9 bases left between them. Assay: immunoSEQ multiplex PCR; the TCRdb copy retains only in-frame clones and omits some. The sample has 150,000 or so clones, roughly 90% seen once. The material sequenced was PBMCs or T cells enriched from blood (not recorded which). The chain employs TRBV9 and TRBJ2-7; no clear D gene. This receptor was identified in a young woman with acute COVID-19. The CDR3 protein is CASSVGTVDEQYF. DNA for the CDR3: TGTGCCAGCAGCGTAGGAACAGTCGACGAGCAGTACTTC.